This paragraph reports one TCR beta chain. This sample is drawn from a study of blood T cell repertoires in COVID-19. Study-wide background: Samples taken during acute and convalescent COVID-19 were collected in the United States, Italy and Spain. T cells, B-cell-depleted T cells, or PBMCs provided the cDNA or gDNA that served as material.

The CDR3 runs 14 residues. After removal of 7 bases from V and 5 bases from J, the junction contained 10 bases not matched to a gene. Germline V gene data show CDR1 as MDHEN and CDR2 as SYDVKM. Per the original data handling: Estimates of nucleated cell counts were drawn from the amplification of reference gene primers. Libraries were prepared by immunoSEQ multiplex PCR; TCRdb keeps only in-frame clonotypes and omits some of them. The DNA gave D and trimming, while V, J and clone size come from that table. Of 150,000 or so clones in the sample, 87% were seen once. The receptor comes from a man older than 75 with acute or convalescent COVID-19. Sequenced: peripheral blood. The chain combines TRBV28 with TRBJ2-5; 7 bases agree with TRBD1. The CDR3 bases are TGTGCCAGCACAGGGGGACAGCCCGGGGAGACCCAGTACTTC. Protein product: CASTGGQPGETQYF.